One sample yielded the 18 T cell receptor beta chains listed below, sequenced in a study of cytomegalovirus exposure and HLA in healthy donors. The study ran its PCR with 60 Vbeta and 13 Jbeta primers. Measured with immunoSEQ multiplex PCR; TCRdb has only the in-frame clones, and not every one. The profile shows approximately 170,000 clones, over 75% of them singletons. The sequencing sample was made of PBMCs. The receptors shown here come from a female donor in good health and CMV-seronegative.

About this clone itself: The identical CDR3 is also encoded by other nucleotide sequences in the sample. This CDR3 reads CSVASPGDRGYEQYF. Written as DNA, the CDR3 is TGCAGCGTTGCTTCTCCCGGGGACAGGGGATACGAGCAGTACTTC. The V and J genes are TRBV29-1 and TRBJ2-7; 10 bases are shared with TRBD1. This CDR3 contains 15 residues. CDR1 is SQVTM, CDR2 ANQGSEA, per germline. V dropped 4 bases and J dropped 4; count of bases not matched to a gene: 10.

V usage is TRBV30 and J usage is TRBJ1-2, with D maybe TRBD1 (6 bases). Germline values: CDR1 GTSNPN, CDR2 SVGIG (reference sequence). This CDR3 is built from 13 residues. Trimming removed 4 bases from V and 4 bases from J, with 13 bases in between. The chain's CDR3 is CAWTLEGGYGYTF. The CDR3 nucleotides read TGTGCCTGGACCCTAGAAGGGGGCTATGGCTACACCTTC.

In nucleotides, the CDR3 is TGTGCCAGGACTAGCGGGAACACCGGGGAGCTGTTTTTT. The encoded protein is CARTSGNTGELFF. The chain couples TRBV6-5 to TRBJ2-2; 9 bases agree with TRBD2. The CDR3 loop spans 13 amino acids. Germline V lookup: CDR1 MNHEY, CDR2 SVGAGI. The V gene end was trimmed by 9 bases and the J gene end by 1 base; junction bases not matched to a gene: 0.

In this sample, this clone turned up a few times. The chain carries TRBV4-1 and TRBJ2-1; TRBD2 matches 10 bases. J was trimmed by 7 bases and V by 1 base; bases with no gene match: 10. Germline V CDR1 and CDR2: MGHRA, YSYEKL. This CDR3 contains 17 residues. CDR3 sequence: CASSQAASGRARNEQFF. The CDR3 DNA reads as TGCGCCAGCAGCCAAGCTGCCAGCGGGAGGGCCAGAAATGAGCAGTTCTTC.

The V call is TRBV6-5, the J call TRBJ2-1; TRBD1 is a possible D gene (6 bases). Germline V CDR1 and CDR2: MNHEY, SVGAGI. This CDR3 comprises 15 residues. V was clipped by 8 bases and J by 0 bases, with 14 bases between them. CDR3 sequence: CASRARDTSYNEQFF. DNA of the CDR3: TGTGCCAGCCGGGCCCGGGACACCTCCTACAATGAGCAGTTCTTC.

V usage is TRBV6-5 and J usage is TRBJ2-5; no clear D gene. Germline V gives CDR1 MNHEY, CDR2 SVGAGI. This CDR3 spans 13 amino acids. V was shortened by 3 bases and J by 5 bases, with 10 bases between the two germline ends. CDR3 region: CASSYAFRETQYF. CDR3 DNA: TGTGCCAGCAGTTATGCCTTTCGGGAGACCCAGTACTTC.

This chain uses TRBV12-2 with TRBJ2-7; the table names TRBD2, a call not compared with the DNA. TRBV12-2 is recorded as a pseudogene. This CDR3 is built from 16 residues. The CDR3 protein is CASRSLGGTLSYEQYF. The CDR3 DNA is TGTGCAAGTCGCTCCCTGGGTGGGACTCTCTCCTACGAGCAGTACTTC.

CDR3 residues: CASSLGGQASNSPLHF. DNA for the CDR3: TGTGCCAGCAGTTTGGGGGGGCAGGCCTCTAATTCACCCCTCCACTTT. The chain couples TRBV27 to TRBJ1-6, with D possibly matching TRBD1 (6 bases). V was clipped by 3 bases and J by 6 bases, with 15 bases between them. This CDR3 comprises 16 residues. The V gene's germline CDR1 is MNHEY and CDR2 SMNVEV (reference sequence).

The chain employs TRBV30 and TRBJ1-5; 7 bases align to TRBD1. V gave up 0 bases and J gave up 4 bases; unmatched junction bases: 12. This CDR3 has 17 amino acids. Germline CDR1 is GTSNPN and CDR2 is SVGIG (reference sequence). In nucleotides, the CDR3 is TGTGCCTGGAGTGTACGAGCCGGGGACAGAGGGAATCAGCCCCAGCATTTT. Residues: CAWSVRAGDRGNQPQHF.

The rearrangement uses TRBV27 and TRBJ2-7; TRBD2 matches 7 bases. Germline loops: CDR1 MNHEY, CDR2 SMNVEV (reference sequence). The CDR3 consists of 12 residues. V shed 7 bases, J shed 4 bases, and the junction held 4 bases outside the gene matches. CDR3 nucleotide sequence: TGTGCCAGCATTGGCGGGGGATACGAGCAGTACTTC. Amino acid sequence: CASIGGGYEQYF.

The J gene is TRBJ1-4, the V gene TRBV19; 8 positions match TRBD1. The CDR3 covers 16 residues. The trim removed 5 bases at V and 0 bases at J, leaving 5 bases unmatched. Germline CDR1 and CDR2: LNHDA and SQIVND (reference sequence). DNA for the CDR3: TGTGCCAGTAGTGGGACGGGACAGGCAACTAATGAAAAACTGTTTTTT. It is translated as CASSGTGQATNEKLFF.

The rearrangement links TRBV27 to TRBJ2-5; D perhaps matches TRBD1 (5 bases). V was trimmed by 3 bases and J by 4 bases, leaving 9 bases between them. This CDR3 contains 13 residues. Looked up from germline, CDR1 is MNHEY and CDR2 is SMNVEV (reference sequence). The CDR3, as DNA: TGTGCCAGCAGTTTTGGCAGGGTAGAGACCCAGTACTTC. Translation: CASSFGRVETQYF.

In this sample, this clone turned up once. The chain links TRBV7-8 to TRBJ1-6; 8 nucleotides align to TRBD1. The V gene's germline CDR1 is SGHVS and CDR2 FQNEAQ. The CDR3 extends over 15 amino acids. The ends lost 0 bases at V and 7 bases at J; junction bases unmatched: 2. DNA of the CDR3: TGTGCCAGCAGCTTAGCCGACAGGGGAAATTCACCCCTCCACTTT. It specifies CASSLADRGNSPLHF.

The chain joins TRBV4-1 to TRBJ2-1; the D gene is possibly TRBD2 (6 bases). The CDR3 spans 15 residues. Germline-derived CDR1 and CDR2 are MGHRA and YSYEKL. Trimming removed 0 bases from V and 9 bases from J, with 15 bases in between. The CDR3 protein is CASSQDQVADREQFF. The DNA of the CDR3 is TGCGCCAGCAGCCAAGACCAGGTAGCGGACCGTGAGCAGTTCTTC.

This sequence joins TRBV9 and TRBJ2-7; 9 nucleotides match TRBD1. The V gene end was trimmed by 0 bases and the J gene end by 3 bases; junction bases not matched to a gene: 10. The CDR3 is 17 residues long. From germline, CDR1 is SGDLS and CDR2 YYNGEE. The DNA for the CDR3 is TGTGCCAGCAGCGTAGGCTTGGGACAGGGAGAGTTCTACGAGCAGTACTTC. Encoded protein: CASSVGLGQGEFYEQYF.

This chain links TRBV18 with TRBJ2-3, with 9 bases identical to TRBD2. Germline V gene data show CDR1 as KGHSH and CDR2 as LQKENI. This CDR3 has 15 residues. V lost 8 bases and J lost 8; bases outside the gene matches: 14. DNA for the CDR3: TGTGCCAGCCATATCTCGGCGGGGGGGCCGGGTACGCAGTATTTT. This translates into CASHISAGGPGTQYF.

The chain links TRBV30 to TRBJ1-6; TRBD1 matches 7 bases. The ends lost 4 bases at V and 6 bases at J; junction bases unmatched: 3. The germline gives CDR1 GTSNPN, CDR2 SVGIG (reference sequence). CDR3 length: 13 amino acids. The chain's CDR3 is CAWTGGINSPLHF. CDR3 coding DNA: TGTGCCTGGACAGGGGGAATTAATTCACCCCTCCACTTT.

This chain uses TRBV5-1 with TRBJ2-7; D gene unclear. Between the trimmed V and J ends, which lost 6 bases and 4 bases, there was a span of 14 bases. Germline CDR1 SGHRS, CDR2 YFSETQ. The CDR3 is made up of 13 amino acids. The CDR3 region has the DNA TGCGCCAGCAACGGCCTCGACGGGTACGAGCAGTACTTC. Its translation is CASNGLDGYEQYF.